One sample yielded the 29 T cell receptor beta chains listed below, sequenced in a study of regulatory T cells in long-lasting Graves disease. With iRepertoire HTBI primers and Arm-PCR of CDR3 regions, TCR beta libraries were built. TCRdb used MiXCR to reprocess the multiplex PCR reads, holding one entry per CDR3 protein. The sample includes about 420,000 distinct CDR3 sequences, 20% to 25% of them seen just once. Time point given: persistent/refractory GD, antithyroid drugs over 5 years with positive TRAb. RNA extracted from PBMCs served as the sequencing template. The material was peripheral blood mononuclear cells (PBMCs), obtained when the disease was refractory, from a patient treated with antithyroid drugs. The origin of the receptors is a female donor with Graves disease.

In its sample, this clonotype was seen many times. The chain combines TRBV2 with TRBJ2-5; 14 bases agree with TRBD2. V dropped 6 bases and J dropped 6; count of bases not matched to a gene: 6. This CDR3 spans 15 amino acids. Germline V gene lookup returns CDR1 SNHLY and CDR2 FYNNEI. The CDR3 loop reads CASRPGTSGRKTQYF. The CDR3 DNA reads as TGTGCCAGCAGGCCCGGGACTAGCGGGAGAAAGACCCAGTACTTC.

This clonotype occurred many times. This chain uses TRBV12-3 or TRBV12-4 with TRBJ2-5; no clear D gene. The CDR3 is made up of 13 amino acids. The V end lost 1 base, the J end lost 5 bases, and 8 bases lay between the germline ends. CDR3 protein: CASSLGLRETQYF. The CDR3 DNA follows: TGTGCCAGCAGTTTAGGCCTTCGGGAGACCCAGTACTTC.

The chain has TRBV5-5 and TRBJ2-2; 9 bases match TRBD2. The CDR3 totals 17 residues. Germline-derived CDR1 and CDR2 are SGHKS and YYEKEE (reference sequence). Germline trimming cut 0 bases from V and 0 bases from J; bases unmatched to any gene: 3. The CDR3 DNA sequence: TGTGCCAGCAGCTTGGTTCTAGCGGGGTCGAACACCGGGGAGCTGTTTTTT. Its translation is CASSLVLAGSNTGELFF.

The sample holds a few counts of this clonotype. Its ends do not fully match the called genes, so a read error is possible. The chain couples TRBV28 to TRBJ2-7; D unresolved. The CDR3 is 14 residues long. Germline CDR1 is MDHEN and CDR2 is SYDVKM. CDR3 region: CASSPALKRYEQCF. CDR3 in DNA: TGTGCCAGCAGTCCTGCTCTAAAACGCTACGAGCAGTGCTTC.

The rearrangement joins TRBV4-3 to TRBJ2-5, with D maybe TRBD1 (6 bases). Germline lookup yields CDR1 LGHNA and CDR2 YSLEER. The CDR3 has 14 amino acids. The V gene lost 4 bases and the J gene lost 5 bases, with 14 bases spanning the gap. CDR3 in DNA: TGCGCCAGCAGCCCAAGTCCAGGGGTCGAGACCCAGTACTTC. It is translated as CASSPSPGVETQYF.

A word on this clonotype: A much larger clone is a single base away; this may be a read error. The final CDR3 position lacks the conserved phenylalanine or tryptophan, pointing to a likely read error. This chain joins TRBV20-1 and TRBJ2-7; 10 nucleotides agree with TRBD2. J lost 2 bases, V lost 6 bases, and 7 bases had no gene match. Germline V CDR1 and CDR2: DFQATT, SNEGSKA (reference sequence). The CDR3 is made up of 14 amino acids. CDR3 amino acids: CSAELAGRAYEQYY. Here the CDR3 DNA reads TGCAGTGCGGAACTAGCGGGAAGAGCCTACGAGCAGTACTAC.

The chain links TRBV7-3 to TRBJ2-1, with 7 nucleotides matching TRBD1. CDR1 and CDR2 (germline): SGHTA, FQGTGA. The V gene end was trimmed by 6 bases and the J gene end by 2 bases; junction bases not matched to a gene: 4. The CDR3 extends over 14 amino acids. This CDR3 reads CASRETGAYNEQFF. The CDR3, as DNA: TGTGCCAGCAGGGAAACAGGGGCCTACAATGAGCAGTTCTTC.

As DNA, the CDR3 is TGTGCCAGCAGCCCGTCAAACCCCACCTACGAGCAGTACTTC. It is translated as CASSPSNPTYEQYF. V usage is TRBV7-7 and J usage is TRBJ2-7, with D unresolved. CDR3 length: 14 residues. Germline assignment: CDR1 SSHAT and CDR2 FNYEAQ (reference sequence). V was shortened by 5 bases and J by 2 bases, with 13 bases between the two germline ends.

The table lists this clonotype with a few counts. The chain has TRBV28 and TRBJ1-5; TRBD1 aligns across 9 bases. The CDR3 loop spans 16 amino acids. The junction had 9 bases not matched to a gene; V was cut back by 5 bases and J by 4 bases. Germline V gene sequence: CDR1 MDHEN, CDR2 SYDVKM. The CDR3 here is CASSPHTGGGNQPQHF. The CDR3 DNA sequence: TGTGCCAGCAGTCCCCATACAGGGGGCGGTAATCAGCCCCAGCATTTT.

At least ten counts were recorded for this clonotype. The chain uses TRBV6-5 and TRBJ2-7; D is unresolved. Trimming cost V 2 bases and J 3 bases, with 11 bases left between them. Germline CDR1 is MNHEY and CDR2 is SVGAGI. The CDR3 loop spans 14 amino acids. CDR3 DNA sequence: TGTGCCAGCAGTTACGCGCCAGCCAACTACGAGCAGTACTTC. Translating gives CASSYAPANYEQYF.

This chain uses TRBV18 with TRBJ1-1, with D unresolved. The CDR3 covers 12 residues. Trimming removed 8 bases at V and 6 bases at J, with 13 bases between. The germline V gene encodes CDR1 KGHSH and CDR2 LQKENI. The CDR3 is CASTTGRAEAFF. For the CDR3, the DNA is TGTGCCAGCACAACCGGCCGTGCTGAAGCTTTCTTT. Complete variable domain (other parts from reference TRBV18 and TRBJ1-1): NAGVMQNPRHLVRRRGQEARLRCSPMKGHSHVYWYRQLPEEGLKFMVYLQKENIIDESGMPKERFSAEFPKEGPSILRIQQVVRGDSAAYFCASTTGRAEAFFGQGTRLTVV.

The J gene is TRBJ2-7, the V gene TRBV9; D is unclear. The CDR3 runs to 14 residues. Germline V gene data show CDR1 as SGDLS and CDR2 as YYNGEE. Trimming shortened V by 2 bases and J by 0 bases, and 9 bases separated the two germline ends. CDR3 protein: CASSVGVSSYEQYF. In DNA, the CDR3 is TGTGCCAGCAGCGTTGGGGTGAGCTCCTACGAGCAGTACTTC.

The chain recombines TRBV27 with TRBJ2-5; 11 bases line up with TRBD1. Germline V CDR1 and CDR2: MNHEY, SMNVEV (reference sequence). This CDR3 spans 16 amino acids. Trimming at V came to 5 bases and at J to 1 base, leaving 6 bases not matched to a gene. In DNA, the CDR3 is TGTGCCAGCAGTCCTCGGACAGGGGGCCGCCAAGAGACCCAGTACTTC. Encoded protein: CASSPRTGGRQETQYF.

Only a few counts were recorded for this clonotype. The CDR3, as DNA: TGTGCCAGCAGTGAACCGATCGGACCCCGGAATTCACCCCTCCACTTT. Protein: CASSEPIGPRNSPLHF. The V and J genes are TRBV25-1 and TRBJ1-6, with D unresolved. Trimming shortened V by 2 bases and J by 7 bases, and 15 bases separated the two germline ends. This CDR3 comprises 16 residues. The germline V gene encodes CDR1 MGHDK and CDR2 SYGVNS.

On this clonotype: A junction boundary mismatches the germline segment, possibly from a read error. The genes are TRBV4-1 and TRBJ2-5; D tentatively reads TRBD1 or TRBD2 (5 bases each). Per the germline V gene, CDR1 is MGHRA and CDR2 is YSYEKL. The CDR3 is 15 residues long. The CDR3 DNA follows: TGCGCCAGCAGCCAATTTCTTGGCCTGGGGGAGACCCAGTGCTTC. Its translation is CASSQFLGLGETQCF.

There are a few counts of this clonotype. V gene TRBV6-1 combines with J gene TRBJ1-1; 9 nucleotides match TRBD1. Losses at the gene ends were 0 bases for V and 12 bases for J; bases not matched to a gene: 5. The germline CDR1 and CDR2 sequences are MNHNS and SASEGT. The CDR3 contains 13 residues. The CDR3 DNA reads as TGTGCCAGCAGTGAAGCCCCCGGGACAGGGACTTTCTTT. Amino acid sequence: CASSEAPGTGTFF.

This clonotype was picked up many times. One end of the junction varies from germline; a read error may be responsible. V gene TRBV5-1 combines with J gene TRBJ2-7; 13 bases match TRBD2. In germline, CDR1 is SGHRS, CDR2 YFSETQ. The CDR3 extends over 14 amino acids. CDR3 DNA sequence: TGTGCCAGCAGTTTTACTAGCGGGAGGGGCGAGCAGTACTTC. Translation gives CASSFTSGRGEQYF.

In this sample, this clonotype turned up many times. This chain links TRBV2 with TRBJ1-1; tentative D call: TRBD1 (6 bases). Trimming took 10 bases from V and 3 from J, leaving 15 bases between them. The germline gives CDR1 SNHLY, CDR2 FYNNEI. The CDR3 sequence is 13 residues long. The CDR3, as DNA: TGTGCCACGGCACAGGGTGCAGACACTGAAGCTTTCTTT. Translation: CATAQGADTEAFF.

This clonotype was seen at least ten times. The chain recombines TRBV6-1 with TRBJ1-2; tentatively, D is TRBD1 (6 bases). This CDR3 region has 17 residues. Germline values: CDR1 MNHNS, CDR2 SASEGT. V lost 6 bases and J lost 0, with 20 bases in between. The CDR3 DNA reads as TGTGCCAGCAGATCAGTTACAGGGCTTGTACCTAACTATGGCTACACCTTC. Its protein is CASRSVTGLVPNYGYTF.

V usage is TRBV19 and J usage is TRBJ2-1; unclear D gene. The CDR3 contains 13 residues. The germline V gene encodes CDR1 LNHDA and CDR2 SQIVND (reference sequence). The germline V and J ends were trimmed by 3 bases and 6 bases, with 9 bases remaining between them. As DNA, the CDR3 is TGTGCCAGTAGTATTGAAGGGTTCAATGAGCAGTTCTTC. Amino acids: CASSIEGFNEQFF.

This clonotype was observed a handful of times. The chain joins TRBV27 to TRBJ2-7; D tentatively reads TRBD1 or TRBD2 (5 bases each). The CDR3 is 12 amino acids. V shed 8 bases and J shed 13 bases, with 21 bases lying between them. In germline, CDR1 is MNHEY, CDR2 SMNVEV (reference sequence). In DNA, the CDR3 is TGTGCCAGCGCTGTTGCCCGGGACCAACTTTACTTC. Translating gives CASAVARDQLYF.

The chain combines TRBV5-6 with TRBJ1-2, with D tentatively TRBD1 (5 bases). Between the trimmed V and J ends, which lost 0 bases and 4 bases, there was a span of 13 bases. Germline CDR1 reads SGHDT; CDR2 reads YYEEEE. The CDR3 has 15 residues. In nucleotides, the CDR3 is TGTGCCAGCAGCTTGGGGGGGGGTACATCCTATGGCTACACCTTC. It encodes CASSLGGGTSYGYTF.

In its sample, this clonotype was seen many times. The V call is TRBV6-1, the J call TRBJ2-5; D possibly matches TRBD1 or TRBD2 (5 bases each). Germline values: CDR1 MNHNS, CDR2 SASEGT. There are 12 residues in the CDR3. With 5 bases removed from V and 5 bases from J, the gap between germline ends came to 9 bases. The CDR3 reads CASSNRGETQYF. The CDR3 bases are TGTGCCAGCAGTAACCGGGGCGAGACCCAGTACTTC.

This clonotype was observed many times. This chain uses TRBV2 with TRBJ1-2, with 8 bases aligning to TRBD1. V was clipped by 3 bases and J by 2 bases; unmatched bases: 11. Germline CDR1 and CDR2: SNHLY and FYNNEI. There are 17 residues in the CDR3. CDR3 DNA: TGTGCCAGCAGTGAGAGGGGCGGGACAGGCTCAAACTATGGCTACACCTTC. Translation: CASSERGGTGSNYGYTF.

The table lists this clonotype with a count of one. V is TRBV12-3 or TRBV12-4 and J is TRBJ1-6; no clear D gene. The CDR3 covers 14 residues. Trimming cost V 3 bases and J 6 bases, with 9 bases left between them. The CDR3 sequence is CASSFRQTNSPLHF. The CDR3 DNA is TGTGCCAGCAGTTTTCGTCAGACTAATTCACCCCTCCACTTT.

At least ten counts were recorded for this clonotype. The CDR3 loop reads CASSVSLMGDNYGYTF. The CDR3, as DNA: TGTGCCAGCAGTGTCAGCTTAATGGGGGATAACTATGGCTACACCTTC. This sequence joins TRBV12-3 or TRBV12-4 and TRBJ1-2; tentative D call: TRBD1 (5 bases). The CDR3 totals 16 residues. The V end was cut by 5 bases, the J end by 1 base, with 17 bases between.

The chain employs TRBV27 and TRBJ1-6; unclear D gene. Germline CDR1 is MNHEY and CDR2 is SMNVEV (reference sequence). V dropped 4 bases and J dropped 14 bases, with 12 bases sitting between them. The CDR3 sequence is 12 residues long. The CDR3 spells CASSSEDGTLHF. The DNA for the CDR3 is TGTGCCAGCAGTTCCGAGGATGGAACCCTCCACTTT.

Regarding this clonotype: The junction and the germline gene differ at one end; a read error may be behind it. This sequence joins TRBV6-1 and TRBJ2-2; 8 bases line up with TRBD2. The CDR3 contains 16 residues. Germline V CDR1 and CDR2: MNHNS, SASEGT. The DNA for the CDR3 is TGTGCCAGCACTGAATTACTAGCGGCGAACACCGGGGAGCTGTTTTTT. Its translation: CASTELLAANTGELFF.

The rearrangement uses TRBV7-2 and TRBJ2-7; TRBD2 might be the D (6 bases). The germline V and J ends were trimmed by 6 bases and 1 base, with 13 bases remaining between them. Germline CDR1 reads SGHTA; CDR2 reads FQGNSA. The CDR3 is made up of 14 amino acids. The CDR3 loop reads CASSYTRGSYEQYF. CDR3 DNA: TGTGCCAGCAGTTATACTCGGGGGTCCTACGAGCAGTACTTC.